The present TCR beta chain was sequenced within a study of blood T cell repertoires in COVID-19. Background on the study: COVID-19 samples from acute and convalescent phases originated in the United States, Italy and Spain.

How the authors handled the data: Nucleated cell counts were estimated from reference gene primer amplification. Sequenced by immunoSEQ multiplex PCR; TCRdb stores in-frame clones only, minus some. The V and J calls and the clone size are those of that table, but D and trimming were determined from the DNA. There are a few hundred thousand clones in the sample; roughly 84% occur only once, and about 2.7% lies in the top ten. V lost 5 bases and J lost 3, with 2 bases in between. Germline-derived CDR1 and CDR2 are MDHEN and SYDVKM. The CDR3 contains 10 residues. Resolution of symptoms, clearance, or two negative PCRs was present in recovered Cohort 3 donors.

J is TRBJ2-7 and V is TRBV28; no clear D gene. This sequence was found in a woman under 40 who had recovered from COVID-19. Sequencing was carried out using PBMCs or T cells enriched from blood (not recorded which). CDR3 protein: CASSHYEQYF. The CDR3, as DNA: TGTGCCAGCAGTCACTACGAGCAGTACTTC. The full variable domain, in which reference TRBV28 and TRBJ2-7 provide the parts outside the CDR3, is DVKVTQSSRYLVKRTGEKVFLECVQDMDHENMFWYRQDPGLGLRLIYFSYDVKMKEKGDIPEGYSVSREKKERFSLILESASTNQTSMYLCASSHYEQYFGPGTRLTVT.